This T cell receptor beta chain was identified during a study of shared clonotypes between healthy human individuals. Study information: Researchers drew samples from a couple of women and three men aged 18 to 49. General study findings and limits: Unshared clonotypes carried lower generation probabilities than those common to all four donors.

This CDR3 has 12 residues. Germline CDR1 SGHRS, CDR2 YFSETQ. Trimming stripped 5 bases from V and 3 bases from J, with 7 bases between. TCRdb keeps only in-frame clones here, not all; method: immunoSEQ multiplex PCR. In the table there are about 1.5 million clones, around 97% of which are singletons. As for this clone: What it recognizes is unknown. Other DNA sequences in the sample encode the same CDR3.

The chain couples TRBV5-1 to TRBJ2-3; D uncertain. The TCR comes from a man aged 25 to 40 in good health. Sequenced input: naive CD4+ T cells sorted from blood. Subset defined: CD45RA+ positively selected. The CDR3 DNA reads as TGCGCCAGCAGTCGTTCGACAGATACGCAGTATTTT. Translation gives CASSRSTDTQYF.